The 22 T cell receptor beta chains below were found in one sample sequenced in a study of read filtering for tumor transcriptome and immune sequencing. The library was built from about 0.4 ug RNA with molecular barcoded adaptors for alpha/delta and beta/gamma chains. One entry per CDR3 protein, called by TCRdb with MiXCR from the reads. This table has 25,000 to 35,000 distinct CDR3 sequences, 13% to 15% appearing once. Sequenced sample: a population of CD138-negative cells sorted from bone marrow. The receptors here all came from a donor aged 40 or older with multiple myeloma.

Turning to this clonotype: One base away lies a much larger clone, so this may be a sequencing read error. V usage is TRBV7-8 and J usage is TRBJ2-3; the match to TRBD2 covers 13 bases. There are 15 residues in the CDR3. Germline CDR1 is SGHVS and CDR2 is FQNEAQ. In nucleotides, the CDR3 is TGTACCAGCAGCCCCGGGACTAGCGGGAAAGATACGCAGTATTTT. Protein product: CTSSPGTSGKDTQYF.

This clonotype was observed a handful of times. Only one base separates this from a far larger clonotype, so it likely reflects a read error. V is TRBV7-8 and J is TRBJ2-1, with D perhaps TRBD2 (5 bases). Trimming took off 2 bases at V and 10 bases at J, with 12 bases between the two ends. The CDR3 consists of 13 residues. The germline CDR1 and CDR2 sequences are SGHVS and FQNEAQ. In nucleotides, the CDR3 is TGTGCCAGCAGCTTAAGTAGCGTCCACGAGCAGTTCTTC. Protein product: CASSLSSVHEQFF. The whole variable domain, remainder taken from reference TRBV7-8 and TRBJ2-1, is GAGVSQSPRYKVAKRGQDVALRCDPISGHVSLFWYQQALGQGPEFLTYFQNEAQLDKSGLPSDRFFAERPEGSVSTLKIQRTQQEDSAVYLCASSLSSVHEQFFGPGTRLTVL.

This clonotype appeared many times. The V call is TRBV5-1, the J call TRBJ1-1; D is undetermined. V was clipped by 1 base and J by 1 base, with 11 bases between them. CDR3 length: 15 amino acids. CDR1 is SGHRS, CDR2 YFSETQ, per germline. CDR3 residues: CASSLNAQSNTEAFF. DNA for the CDR3: TGCGCCAGCAGCTTGAATGCACAGTCGAACACTGAAGCTTTCTTT.

The CDR3 coding sequence is TGTGCCAGCAGACTTCAAAGCGGGCGAAACACCGGGGAGCTGTTTTTT. Translation gives CASRLQSGRNTGELFF. The chain employs TRBV6-5 and TRBJ2-2, with a tentative D call TRBD2 (6 bases). The CDR3 totals 16 residues. V lost 6 bases and J lost 2, with 16 bases in between. Germline lookup yields CDR1 MNHEY and CDR2 SVGAGI.

The J gene is TRBJ2-7, the V gene TRBV9; D is ambiguous. Trimming took off 2 bases at V and 6 bases at J, with 12 bases between the two ends. There are 13 residues in the CDR3. Germline assignment: CDR1 SGDLS and CDR2 YYNGEE. The CDR3 DNA reads TGTGCCAGCAGCGTCGCCTTGCGGTCCGAGCAGTACTTC. The encoded protein is CASSVALRSEQYF.

With regard to this clonotype: The missing conserved phenylalanine or tryptophan at the end of this CDR3 makes a read error likely. This sequence joins TRBV19 and TRBJ2-2, with 9 positions matching TRBD1. This CDR3 region has 15 residues. The J segment lost 8 bases and the V segment lost 5 bases, leaving 9 bases of the junction unmatched. Germline assignment: CDR1 LNHDA and CDR2 SQIVND (reference sequence). CDR3 loop: CASSLGQGRLGELFL. CDR3 nucleotides: TGTGCCAGTAGTTTGGGACAGGGAAGACTGGGGGAGCTGTTTCTT.

The sample holds a few counts of this clonotype. The chain has TRBV11-2 and TRBJ2-1; no clear D gene. The CDR3 is made up of 13 amino acids. Trimming cost V 4 bases and J 4 bases, with 8 bases left between them. Germline V CDR1 and CDR2: SGHAT, FQNNGV. The CDR3 nucleotides read TGTGCCAGCAGCTCTGGGTGGTACAATGAGCAGTTCTTC. It yields the protein CASSSGWYNEQFF.

This clonotype was recorded at least ten times. The rearrangement links TRBV15 to TRBJ2-5, with D possibly being TRBD1 (5 bases). The germline V gene encodes CDR1 LNHNV and CDR2 YYDKDF (reference sequence). Trimming took 0 bases from V and 1 from J, leaving 9 bases between them. CDR3 length equals 15 residues. CDR3 coding DNA: TGTGCCACCAGCAGAGATGGACACCTCCAAGAGACCCAGTACTTC. Its protein product is CATSRDGHLQETQYF.

This clonotype was counted only a few times. This may be a read error: a much more frequent sequence differs by one nucleotide. The V gene is TRBV7-9, the J gene TRBJ2-1; 12 bases are a match to TRBD2. Trimming cost V 4 bases and J 10 bases; bases outside gene matches: 11. Germline V gives CDR1 SEHNR, CDR2 FQNEAQ (reference sequence). The CDR3 covers 16 residues. The chain's CDR3 is CASSYRLAGGYVEQFF. The CDR3 coding sequence is TGTGCCAGCAGCTACCGGCTAGCGGGAGGGTACGTAGAGCAGTTCTTC.

J is TRBJ1-2 and V is TRBV27, with D possibly matching TRBD1 (6 bases). This CDR3 spans 15 amino acids. CDR1 and CDR2 (germline): MNHEY, SMNVEV (reference sequence). Between the trimmed V and J ends, which lost 6 bases and 2 bases, there was a span of 16 bases. Here the CDR3 DNA reads TGTGCCAGCAGGAGAGACAGGAACGGCAACTATGGCTACACCTTC. Its protein product is CASRRDRNGNYGYTF.

There are many counts of this clonotype. The chain combines TRBV18 with TRBJ1-1; D is possibly TRBD1 (5 bases). Trimming stripped 6 bases from V and 8 bases from J, with 25 bases between. CDR1 and CDR2 from the germline V gene are KGHSH and LQKENI. The CDR3 sequence is 16 residues long. The DNA of the CDR3 is TGTGCCAGCTCTCCCGGGGCCGGGACCGGGAAAGGAGAAGCTTTCTTT. It is translated as CASSPGAGTGKGEAFF.

This clonotype was recorded at least ten times. This rearrangement joins TRBV25-1 to TRBJ1-1; 8 bases line up with TRBD1. Losses at the gene ends were 3 bases for V and 6 bases for J; bases not matched to a gene: 12. Looked up from germline, CDR1 is MGHDK and CDR2 is SYGVNS. This CDR3 has 16 residues. CDR3 region: CASSDPRQGRIAEAFF. The CDR3 region has the DNA TGTGCCAGCAGTGACCCCCGACAGGGGAGGATCGCTGAAGCTTTCTTT.

This chain joins TRBV14 and TRBJ1-5; no clear D. The germline V gene encodes CDR1 SGHDN and CDR2 FVKESK. This CDR3 comprises 17 residues. Trimming removed 6 bases at V and 3 bases at J, with 21 bases between. In nucleotides, the CDR3 is TGTGCCAGCAGACGATTCGCGGGAGGCGAAGACAATCAGCCCCAGCATTTT. Amino acid sequence: CASRRFAGGEDNQPQHF.

This clonotype was counted between two and nine times. A far larger clone differs by one base, so this is likely a read error. This rearrangement joins TRBV5-1 to TRBJ1-4; D may be TRBD1 (5 bases). The end of the DNA fits TRBJ2-3 better, so the J call may be wrong. The germline CDR1 and CDR2 sequences are SGHRS and YFSETQ. There are 16 residues in the CDR3. As DNA, the CDR3 is TGCGCCAGCAGCTTGGAACAGGCCACCAGAGCAGATACGCAGTATTTT. As protein: CASSLEQATRADTQYF.

As concerns this clonotype: This likely came from a read error, as a far larger clone is one base away. V gene TRBV11-2 combines with J gene TRBJ2-1; D unresolved. The CDR3 totals 15 residues. CDR1 is SGHAT, CDR2 FQNNGV, per germline. The CDR3 DNA follows: TGTGCCAGCAGCTTGGGCAGGATTTCCTACAATGAGCAGCTCTTC. As protein: CASSLGRISYNEQLF.

The chain employs TRBV2 and TRBJ1-2; D uncertain. V was shortened by 10 bases and J by 0 bases, with 15 bases between the two germline ends. In germline, CDR1 is SNHLY, CDR2 FYNNEI. The CDR3 length is 14 residues. CDR3 residues: CATRPGYPNYGYTF. Written as DNA, the CDR3 is TGTGCCACCAGACCGGGATACCCTAACTATGGCTACACCTTC.

This clonotype was picked up many times. V usage is TRBV7-2 and J usage is TRBJ2-3; 13 bases fit TRBD2. Germline values: CDR1 SGHTA, CDR2 FQGNSA. This CDR3 is built from 17 residues. The J segment lost 2 bases and the V segment lost 5 bases, leaving 7 bases of the junction unmatched. The CDR3: CASSPRLAGGITDTQYF. The CDR3 DNA follows: TGTGCCAGCAGCCCAAGACTAGCGGGAGGCATCACAGATACGCAGTATTTT.

This clonotype was seen ten or more times. As DNA, the CDR3 is TGCAGCGTGTCCGGGACTAGCGTTTACGAGCAGTACTTC. It codes for CSVSGTSVYEQYF. The chain carries TRBV29-1 and TRBJ2-7; 10 bases align to TRBD2. The trim removed 6 bases at V and 4 bases at J, leaving 6 bases unmatched. The CDR3 sequence is 13 residues long. Germline V CDR1 and CDR2: SQVTM, ANQGSEA.

This clonotype was found many times. The rearrangement links TRBV5-1 to TRBJ2-7; tentative D call: TRBD2 (6 bases). The CDR3 is 14 amino acids. Trimming took 4 bases from V and 3 from J, leaving 14 bases between them. Germline V gene sequence: CDR1 SGHRS, CDR2 YFSETQ. CDR3 nucleotide sequence: TGCGCCAGCAGCCCAGCGGGTCAAAACTACGAGCAGTACTTC. It encodes CASSPAGQNYEQYF.

This clonotype was seen at least ten times. Sequence at one end of the junction differs from germline and may be a read error. V and J are TRBV6-1 and TRBJ2-1, with D unresolved. There are 12 residues in the CDR3. The germline V gene encodes CDR1 MNHNS and CDR2 SASEGT. CDR3: CASSPMPNKQFF. The CDR3 DNA follows: TGTGCCAGCAGCCCGATGCCCAATAAGCAGTTCTTC.

This clonotype was found many times. The chain is built from TRBV10-3 and TRBJ2-3; 9 bases are a match to TRBD2. J gave up 4 bases and V 10 bases, and 9 bases lay outside the gene matches. CDR1 is ENHRY, CDR2 SYGVKD, per germline. CDR3 length: 14 amino acids. The DNA for the CDR3 is TGTGCCAGCACACCGGGACTAGCAGCAGATACGCAGTATTTT. Translating gives CASTPGLAADTQYF.

Of note for this clonotype: A single base is all that separates this from a far larger clone, so a read error is likely. V usage is TRBV20-1 and J usage is TRBJ1-4, with D perhaps matching TRBD1 (5 bases). The J call may be mistaken, given a closer DNA end match to TRBJ2-3. CDR3 length: 14 amino acids. CDR1 DFQATT and CDR2 SNEGSKA come from the germline V gene (reference sequence). The CDR3 DNA reads TGCAGTGCTCAGGGTCTGACCCTCCCAGATACGCAGTATTTT. Its protein is CSAQGLTLPDTQYF.